This passage covers 11 T cell receptor beta chains from one sample sequenced in a study of T cells in Graves' hyperthyroidism and ophthalmopathy. The CDR3 regions of TCR beta were amplified from RNA transcripts. A set of HTBI primers served as the primers for a first-round RT-PCR of the TCR CDR3. One entry per CDR3 protein results from TCRdb running MiXCR on the multiplex PCR reads. The sample contains 350,000 to 400,000 distinct CDR3 sequences, about a fifth of which appear only once. The specimen sequenced was blood. These receptors were taken from a woman in her late teens or twenties with Graves' hyperthyroidism.

The sample holds many counts of this clonotype. The chain recombines TRBV7-3 with TRBJ2-5; unclear D gene. Germline V CDR1 and CDR2: SGHTA, FQGTGA. This CDR3 has 13 residues. V dropped 4 bases and J dropped 2 bases, with 8 bases sitting between them. CDR3 sequence reads: CASSSRSQETQYF. The CDR3 DNA reads as TGTGCCAGCAGCTCAAGGTCGCAAGAGACCCAGTACTTC.

There are many counts of this clonotype. The J gene is TRBJ1-1, the V gene TRBV6-1; 8 bases agree with TRBD1. Trimming removed 3 bases from V and 4 bases from J; junction bases left unmatched: 13. This CDR3 is 17 amino acids long. From germline, CDR1 is MNHNS and CDR2 SASEGT. In DNA, the CDR3 is TGTGCCAGCAGTGAGGGGTTGACAGGGGTGGGGAGCACTGAAGCTTTCTTT. Translated: CASSEGLTGVGSTEAFF.

The chain joins TRBV11-2 to TRBJ1-5; 7 nucleotides match TRBD1. The V and J ends lost 3 bases and 4 bases, in that order; junction bases with no gene match: 6. Germline CDR1 and CDR2: SGHAT and FQNNGV. This CDR3 has 15 residues. This CDR3 reads CASSFQGGLNQPQHF. The DNA of the CDR3 is TGTGCCAGCAGCTTCCAAGGGGGCCTGAATCAGCCCCAGCATTTT.

The table lists this clonotype with many counts. This sequence joins TRBV6-1 and TRBJ2-2; 8 bases map to TRBD2. The CDR3 is made up of 14 amino acids. Trimming removed 9 bases from V and 4 bases from J; junction bases left unmatched: 7. Germline CDR1 is MNHNS and CDR2 is SASEGT. CDR3 sequence: CASRGGLGTGELFF. The CDR3 DNA is TGTGCCAGTCGGGGGGGGTTAGGCACCGGGGAGCTGTTTTTT.

This clonotype was observed many times. The chain employs TRBV20-1 and TRBJ2-7; TRBD2 matches 7 bases. Germline V lookup: CDR1 DFQATT, CDR2 SNEGSKA (reference sequence). The CDR3 loop spans 13 amino acids. Trimming at V came to 0 bases and at J to 3 bases, leaving 2 bases not matched to a gene. The CDR3 sequence is CSARDERDYEQYF. The CDR3 nucleotides read TGCAGTGCTAGAGATGAGCGGGACTACGAGCAGTACTTC.

About this clonotype itself: One junction end disagrees with the germline gene, perhaps due to a read error. V and J are TRBV7-8 and TRBJ2-7, with a weak D call TRBD1 (6 bases). CDR1 and CDR2 from the germline V gene are SGHVS and FQNEAQ. The CDR3 contains 12 residues. The CDR3 region is CASSTQGHDQYF. Written as DNA, the CDR3 is TGTGCCAGCAGCACACAGGGCCACGATCAGTACTTC.

The rearrangement links TRBV6-2 or TRBV6-3 to TRBJ1-2; 8 positions agree with TRBD1. This CDR3 contains 15 residues. Per germline, CDR1 MNHEY and CDR2 SVGEGT. V lost 4 bases to trimming and J lost 4 bases; unmatched junction nucleotides: 8. CDR3 DNA sequence: TGTGCCAGCAGTTCCCCAAGACAGGGGTTCTATGGCTACACCTTC. It codes for CASSSPRQGFYGYTF.

This clonotype was counted ten times or more. The chain recombines TRBV9 with TRBJ2-5; no clear D gene. Germline CDR1 reads SGDLS; CDR2 reads YYNGEE. Trimming cost V 3 bases and J 5 bases, with 23 bases left between them. The CDR3 is made up of 17 amino acids. CDR3 nucleotide sequence: TGTGCCAGCAGCGCCCGAGTGAAGCCGACTGGGGTTGAGACCCAGTACTTC. This gives the protein CASSARVKPTGVETQYF.

This clonotype was seen ten or more times. The chain links TRBV13 to TRBJ2-4; D is undetermined. V lost 5 bases, J lost 7 bases, and 18 bases lay in between. Germline V gene sequence: CDR1 PRHDT, CDR2 FYEKMQ (reference sequence). The CDR3 consists of 15 residues. The CDR3 nucleotides read TGTGCCAGCAGCCCTGACCTTCTGCCGGGTAACATTCAGTACTTC. As protein: CASSPDLLPGNIQYF.

The CDR3 protein is CASRDPSSYNSPLHF. CDR3 sequence (DNA): TGTGCCAGCCGGGACCCGAGCTCCTATAATTCACCCCTCCACTTT. The chain employs TRBV27 and TRBJ1-6; TRBD1 might be the D (5 bases). Germline lookup yields CDR1 MNHEY and CDR2 SMNVEV (reference sequence). Trimming shortened V by 8 bases and J by 0 bases, and 11 bases separated the two germline ends. CDR3 length: 15 amino acids.

This clonotype was found many times. V gene TRBV12-3 or TRBV12-4 combines with J gene TRBJ1-1; tentative D call: TRBD1 (5 bases). CDR3 length: 15 amino acids. The V end was cut by 6 bases, the J end by 0 bases, with 14 bases between. CDR3 DNA: TGTGCCAGCAGCCGCCTGGGGGATTTGAACACTGAAGCTTTCTTT. It encodes CASSRLGDLNTEAFF.